This TCR beta chain was identified in a study of CD8 T cells in Susac syndrome. After extraction with the RNeasy kit, 0.5 to 1 ug of the RNA was reverse transcribed using random hexamers. TCRdb fed the immunoSEQ multiplex PCR reads into MiXCR, producing one record per CDR3 protein. The profile shows approximately 110,000 distinct CDR3 sequences, around 94% of them singletons. Trimming took 6 bases from V and 3 from J, leaving 11 bases between them. Germline CDR1 and CDR2: LNHNV and YYDKDF (reference sequence). The CDR3 has 13 amino acids. Specimen: CD4+ T cells from PBMCs. The genes are TRBV15 and TRBJ2-5; no firm D call. This receptor was obtained from a human donor in good health. CDR3 bases: TGTGCCACCAGGAAAGGCCAGAAAGAGACCCAGTACTTC. Its protein is CATRKGQKETQYF.